Below are 19 T cell receptor beta chains sequenced from a single sample in a study of T cell repertoires in cytomegalovirus infection. TCRdb used MiXCR to reprocess the reads, holding one entry per CDR3 protein. The sample holds about 180,000 distinct CDR3 sequences; around 15% are singletons and the top ten take 25% to 30%. Sequencing was carried out using PBMCs. Receptors originate from a human donor in good health (CMV status not recorded). Some clones in this sample may be carry-over from other donors' samples.

Note on this clonotype: A read error is possible here, since a much larger clone lies one base away. The V gene is TRBV15, the J gene TRBJ2-7, with 8 bases aligning to TRBD1. This CDR3 contains 13 residues. J lost 3 bases, V lost 5 bases, and 3 bases had no gene match. Germline values: CDR1 LNHNV, CDR2 YYDKDF (reference sequence). The DNA for the CDR3 is TGTGCCACCAGCCCCGGACAGGGCTACGAGCAGTACTTC. Translation: CATSPGQGYEQYF. The full variable domain, in which reference TRBV15 and TRBJ2-7 provide the parts outside the CDR3, is DAMVIQNPRYQVTQFGKPVTLSCSQTLNHNVMYWYQQKSSQAPKLLFHYYDKDFNNEADTPDNFQSRRPNTSFCFLDIRSPGLGDTAMYLCATSPGQGYEQYFGPGTRLTVT.

This clonotype was seen at least ten times. The chain recombines TRBV5-4 with TRBJ2-3; D is perhaps TRBD2 (6 bases). Trimming stripped 2 bases from V and 3 bases from J, with 13 bases between. There are 15 residues in the CDR3. Germline assignment: CDR1 SGHNT and CDR2 YYREEE (reference sequence). The CDR3 reads CASSFGGGVTDTQYF. DNA for the CDR3: TGTGCCAGCAGCTTTGGCGGCGGGGTGACAGATACGCAGTATTTT.

This clonotype was seen at least ten times. J is TRBJ2-2 and V is TRBV7-8, with D uncertain. V lost 7 bases and J 2 bases, leaving 14 bases between the germline ends. The CDR3 extends over 15 amino acids. The germline gives CDR1 SGHVS, CDR2 FQNEAQ. This CDR3 is CASTEATVNTGELFF. CDR3 DNA: TGTGCCAGCACCGAGGCGACGGTAAACACCGGGGAGCTGTTTTTT. Full variable domain (missing parts from reference TRBV7-8 and TRBJ2-2): GAGVSQSPRYKVAKRGQDVALRCDPISGHVSLFWYQQALGQGPEFLTYFQNEAQLDKSGLPSDRFFAERPEGSVSTLKIQRTQQEDSAVYLCASTEATVNTGELFFGEGSRLTVL.

The sample holds many counts of this clonotype. The chain has TRBV7-2 and TRBJ2-5; 10 positions agree with TRBD2. The CDR3 extends over 14 amino acids. V trimming: 5 bases; J trimming: 4 bases; junction bases outside the gene matches: 4. Germline CDR1 reads SGHTA; CDR2 reads FQGNSA. The CDR3 DNA follows: TGTGCCAGCAGCATTAGCGGGAGGATAGAGACCCAGTACTTC. Amino acids: CASSISGRIETQYF.

Only a few counts were recorded for this clonotype. The chain recombines TRBV19 with TRBJ1-5, with D tentatively TRBD1 (6 bases). Germline assignment: CDR1 LNHDA and CDR2 SQIVND (reference sequence). V lost 7 bases, J lost 1 base, and 17 bases lay in between. The CDR3 is 16 amino acids. This chain's CDR3 is CASNPQGQQSNQPQHF. DNA of the CDR3: TGTGCCAGTAACCCACAGGGCCAACAAAGCAATCAGCCCCAGCATTTT.

This clonotype was detected ten times or more. CDR3 sequence reads: CASSQDLAGYNEQFF. DNA for the CDR3: TGCGCCAGCAGCCAAGATTTAGCGGGATACAATGAGCAGTTCTTC. V usage is TRBV4-1 and J usage is TRBJ2-1, with 8 bases fitting TRBD2. Germline CDR1 is MGHRA and CDR2 is YSYEKL. Losses at the gene ends were 0 bases for V and 4 bases for J; bases not matched to a gene: 2. This CDR3 contains 15 residues.

This clonotype was detected only a few times. This sequence joins TRBV2 and TRBJ1-6; D is uncertain. The CDR3 is 13 amino acids. CDR1 is SNHLY, CDR2 FYNNEI, per germline. Between the trimmed V and J ends, which lost 2 bases and 14 bases, there was a span of 13 bases. The CDR3 loop reads CASSESEKRSLHF. The CDR3 DNA reads TGTGCCAGCAGTGAATCCGAGAAACGGTCCCTCCACTTT.

This CDR3 reads CSVVVGTDTQYF. DNA for the CDR3: TGCAGCGTTGTGGTAGGCACAGATACGCAGTATTTT. The V and J genes are TRBV29-1 and TRBJ2-3; D is unresolved. This CDR3 spans 12 amino acids. V was clipped by 4 bases and J by 1 base, with 6 bases between them. Germline-derived CDR1 and CDR2 are SQVTM and ANQGSEA.

This clonotype was recorded a few times. V and J are TRBV29-1 and TRBJ2-7; 8 positions agree with TRBD2. The germline CDR1 and CDR2 sequences are SQVTM and ANQGSEA. With 4 bases clipped from V and 0 bases from J, the junction kept 8 bases outside the gene matches. This CDR3 contains 15 residues. DNA for the CDR3: TGCAGCGTTGGGCTTGGGCGGGGGGTCTCCTACGAGCAGTACTTC. It translates to CSVGLGRGVSYEQYF.

There are a few counts of this clonotype. V and J are TRBV29-1 and TRBJ1-1; D unresolved. The CDR3 spans 14 residues. Deletions cut 2 bases from V and 5 bases from J, with 15 bases between. Germline V gene lookup returns CDR1 SQVTM and CDR2 ANQGSEA. Here the CDR3 DNA reads TGCAGCGTTGAAAATAAAACAGCGGGAACTGAAGCTTTCTTT. Its protein product is CSVENKTAGTEAFF.

This clonotype was observed a few times. V gene TRBV5-4 combines with J gene TRBJ2-3; 7 bases agree with TRBD2. The V gene end was trimmed by 9 bases and the J gene end by 4 bases; junction bases not matched to a gene: 8. Germline V gene data show CDR1 as SGHNT and CDR2 as YYREEE (reference sequence). The CDR3 length is 13 residues. CDR3 nucleotides: TGTGCCACCCCGGGACTACATCCAGATACGCAGTATTTT. Translated, it gives CATPGLHPDTQYF.

This clonotype has more than one count but fewer than ten. This chain joins TRBV29-1 and TRBJ1-2, with D perhaps matching TRBD1 (5 bases). V was trimmed by 3 bases and J by 5 bases, leaving 19 bases between them. The CDR3 sequence is 15 residues long. Germline CDR1 reads SQVTM; CDR2 reads ANQGSEA. CDR3 coding DNA: TGCAGCGTTGATCTAGGGACGGACGCCCCTTATGGCTACACCTTC. Residues: CSVDLGTDAPYGYTF.

The V gene is TRBV20-1, the J gene TRBJ1-1; perhaps TRBD1 as D (5 bases). This CDR3 spans 13 amino acids. CDR1 is DFQATT, CDR2 SNEGSKA, per germline (reference sequence). V was trimmed by 1 base and J by 5 bases, leaving 11 bases between them. The CDR3 nucleotides are TGCAGTGCTAGAGGAGGGGAGAGAACTGAAGCTTTCTTT. Translating it yields CSARGGERTEAFF.

The chain joins TRBV29-1 to TRBJ1-1, with D perhaps matching TRBD1 (5 bases). Germline V lookup: CDR1 SQVTM, CDR2 ANQGSEA. The CDR3 has 12 residues. With 6 bases removed from V and 4 bases from J, the gap between germline ends came to 12 bases. In DNA, the CDR3 is TGCAGCGTCACGTGGAGGGGCACTGAAGCTTTCTTT. This translates into CSVTWRGTEAFF.

The CDR3: CASSFGGLPPLHF. CDR3 sequence (DNA): TGTGCCAGCAGCTTTGGTGGTCTCCCACCCCTCCACTTT. The chain uses TRBV7-9 and TRBJ1-6; D is undetermined. Germline CDR1 reads SEHNR; CDR2 reads FQNEAQ (reference sequence). There are 13 residues in the CDR3. Trimming removed 3 bases from V and 11 bases from J, with 11 bases in between.

This clonotype was seen a handful of times. This chain links TRBV19 with TRBJ2-3, with 7 bases aligning to TRBD1. This CDR3 spans 13 amino acids. Germline values: CDR1 LNHDA, CDR2 SQIVND (reference sequence). After removal of 6 bases from V and 2 bases from J, the junction contained 2 bases not matched to a gene. CDR3 DNA: TGTGCCAGTAGAGGACAGGTCACAGATACGCAGTATTTT. This codes for CASRGQVTDTQYF.

This clonotype came up many times. The chain has TRBV28 and TRBJ1-5; weak D call: TRBD1 (6 bases). The CDR3 sequence is 14 residues long. Trimming removed 1 base from V and 4 bases from J, with 8 bases in between. Germline CDR1 is MDHEN and CDR2 is SYDVKM. Here the CDR3 DNA reads TGTGCCAGCAGTTTATCAGGGGCAAATCAGCCCCAGCATTTT. As protein: CASSLSGANQPQHF.

There are many counts of this clonotype. CDR3: CASSLDRGGQPQHF. In nucleotides, the CDR3 is TGTGCCAGCAGCTTAGACAGGGGAGGTCAGCCCCAGCATTTT. This chain uses TRBV7-9 with TRBJ1-5; 7 nucleotides line up with TRBD1. Germline assignment: CDR1 SEHNR and CDR2 FQNEAQ (reference sequence). The J segment lost 6 bases and the V segment lost 1 base, leaving 3 bases of the junction unmatched. This CDR3 comprises 14 residues.

This chain connects TRBV28 to TRBJ1-2; 8 nucleotides match TRBD1. The CDR3 runs 14 residues. Germline loops: CDR1 MDHEN, CDR2 SYDVKM. The V gene end was trimmed by 8 bases and the J gene end by 4 bases; junction bases not matched to a gene: 9. The CDR3 bases are TGTGCCAGCGCTGGGGGACAGGACCTCTATGGCTACACCTTC. Protein sequence: CASAGGQDLYGYTF.